The 4 T cell receptor beta chains in this list originate from one sample, sequenced in a study of control samples from healthy donors and cancer patients. TCRdb keeps only in-frame clones here, not all; method: immunoSEQ multiplex PCR. The sample includes 170,000 or so clones, 85% to 95% of them seen just once. Input material: blood. The receptor set was obtained from a man younger than 35 in good health.

V and J are TRBV14 and TRBJ1-4; 7 bases agree with TRBD1. CDR1 is SGHDN, CDR2 FVKESK, per germline. The CDR3 sequence is 15 residues long. J was trimmed by 5 bases and V by 1 base; bases with no gene match: 4. The CDR3 protein is CASSQGGGLNEKLFF. In DNA, the CDR3 is TGTGCCAGCAGCCAAGGAGGGGGCTTAAATGAAAAACTGTTTTTT.

The chain uses TRBV6-5 and TRBJ2-1, with 7 bases aligning to TRBD2. The CDR3 length is 14 residues. The J segment lost 2 bases and the V segment lost 7 bases, leaving 5 bases of the junction unmatched. Germline V gives CDR1 MNHEY, CDR2 SVGAGI. In nucleotides, the CDR3 is TGTGCCAGCACCGAGGGGAGGGCCTACAATGAGCAGTTCTTC. It yields the protein CASTEGRAYNEQFF.

This chain uses TRBV7-9 with TRBJ1-1; D not certain. This CDR3 is 13 amino acids long. The germline V gene has CDR1 SEHNR and CDR2 FQNEAQ (reference sequence). Trimming took 4 bases from V and 1 from J, leaving 7 bases between them. CDR3 in DNA: TGTGCCAGCAGCTCCAGACCGAACACTGAAGCTTTCTTT. Its protein product is CASSSRPNTEAFF.

V and J are TRBV23-1 and TRBJ2-5; tentative D call: TRBD2 (6 bases). TRBV23-1 has ORF status, its function being uncertain. V lost 7 bases to trimming and J lost 3 bases, with 15 bases between them. The CDR3 spans 14 residues. The CDR3 region is CASNPDYSKETQYF. Here the CDR3 DNA reads TGCGCCAGCAACCCGGACTATAGCAAAGAGACCCAGTACTTC.